This TCR beta chain was sequenced for a study of T cell changes during pregnancy in multiple sclerosis. Some clones are missing from TCRdb's copy, which holds only in-frame ones; the method was immunoSEQ multiplex PCR. This table holds about 18,000 clones, more than 70% found once. Looked up from germline, CDR1 is SNHLY and CDR2 is FYNNEI. The CDR3 is 15 amino acids. V was clipped by 5 bases and J by 2 bases; unmatched bases: 5. The origin of this receptor is a female donor with multiple sclerosis, enrolled in a pregnancy study. Sequencing was performed on CD8+ T cells from peripheral blood mononuclear cells, taken after pregnancy. This chain joins TRBV2 and TRBJ2-7; 11 bases match TRBD1. CDR3 coding DNA: TGTGCCAGCAGTTTCGGACAGGGGGCGCCCTACGAGCAGTACTTC. It encodes CASSFGQGAPYEQYF. Complete variable domain (other parts from reference TRBV2 and TRBJ2-7): EPEVTQTPSHQVTQMGQEVILRCVPISNHLYFYWYRQILGQKVEFLVSFYNNEISEKSEIFDDQFSVERPDGSNFTLKIRSTKLEDSAMYFCASSFGQGAPYEQYFGPGTRLTVT.